Following are 28 T cell receptor beta chains from one sample sequenced in a study of blood T cell repertoires in COVID-19. The assay was immunoSEQ multiplex PCR, and TCRdb's table has in-frame clones only and misses some. The table includes 150,000 to 180,000 clones, more than 80% detected once. Specimen: peripheral blood. The receptors were gathered from a man aged 45-60 years with acute or convalescent COVID-19.

The chain uses TRBV11-3 and TRBJ2-5; TRBD2 agrees at 10 bases. Germline loops: CDR1 SGHNT, CDR2 YENEEA. This CDR3 region has 15 residues. V dropped 4 bases and J dropped 5; count of bases not matched to a gene: 7. CDR3 nucleotide sequence: TGTGCCAGCAGCTCTCTAGCGGGAGAAGTCGAGACCCAGTACTTC. As protein: CASSSLAGEVETQYF.

This sequence joins TRBV2 and TRBJ2-1, with TRBD2 identical over 7 bases. V dropped 7 bases and J dropped 3; count of bases not matched to a gene: 9. Germline V lookup: CDR1 SNHLY, CDR2 FYNNEI. The CDR3 runs 15 residues. CDR3 amino acids: CASMLTPSGYNEQFF. CDR3 nucleotides: TGTGCCAGCATGTTGACCCCTAGCGGCTACAATGAGCAGTTCTTC.

This clone was counted once. The J gene is TRBJ2-7, the V gene TRBV5-1; D gene uncertain. V was shortened by 0 bases and J by 4 bases, with 14 bases between the two germline ends. The CDR3 is 15 amino acids. The V gene's germline CDR1 is SGHRS and CDR2 YFSETQ. The CDR3 region is CASSLAAGAPYEQYV. CDR3 nucleotides: TGCGCCAGCAGCTTGGCGGCAGGTGCCCCATACGAGCAGTACGTC.

A single count supports this clone. This chain connects TRBV6-5 to TRBJ1-2, with D tentatively TRBD1 (6 bases). Germline V gives CDR1 MNHEY, CDR2 SVGAGI. This CDR3 spans 12 amino acids. Trimming removed 6 bases at V and 8 bases at J, with 13 bases between. CDR3 residues: CASRPSGGGYTF. CDR3 DNA: TGTGCCAGCAGGCCTTCGGGGGGCGGCTACACCTTC.

The chain recombines TRBV5-1 with TRBJ1-1, with TRBD1 matching over 11 bases. Germline CDR1 and CDR2: SGHRS and YFSETQ. The CDR3 extends over 15 amino acids. V shed 4 bases, J shed 5 bases, and the junction held 7 bases outside the gene matches. CDR3 loop: CASSKGQGVGTEAFF. CDR3 DNA: TGCGCCAGCAGCAAGGGACAGGGGGTCGGAACTGAAGCTTTCTTT.

V usage is TRBV10-2 and J usage is TRBJ1-2; 7 nucleotides agree with TRBD1. Germline CDR1 is WSHSY and CDR2 is SAAADI. V gave up 0 bases and J gave up 3 bases; unmatched junction bases: 4. This CDR3 comprises 15 residues. CDR3 in DNA: TGCGCCAGCAGTGAGTCTACAGGGGTGTACTATGGCTACACCTTC. Protein: CASSESTGVYYGYTF.

The table lists this clone with a count of one. The chain joins TRBV28 to TRBJ1-6; TRBD1 matches 7 bases. V was pared by 5 bases and J by 8 bases, with 12 bases of the junction left unmatched. CDR3 length: 16 amino acids. The germline CDR1 and CDR2 sequences are MDHEN and SYDVKM. The CDR3: CASSLGGRRDDSPLHF. CDR3 coding DNA: TGTGCCAGCAGTCTAGGGGGCCGCAGGGACGATTCACCCCTCCACTTT.

The chain employs TRBV11-2 and TRBJ2-1; TRBD2 matches at 11 bases. The CDR3 is 14 residues long. The V gene's germline CDR1 is SGHAT and CDR2 FQNNGV. Germline trimming cut 2 bases from V and 8 bases from J; bases unmatched to any gene: 2. In DNA form, the CDR3 reads TGTGCCAGCAGCTTACTAGCGGGGGGCTATGAGCAGTTCTTC. Translated: CASSLLAGGYEQFF. The full variable domain, rest sourced from reference TRBV11-2 and TRBJ2-1, is EAGVAQSPRYKIIEKRQSVAFWCNPISGHATLYWYQQILGQGPKLLIQFQNNGVVDDSQLPKDRFSAERLKGVDSTLKIQPAKLEDSAVYLCASSLLAGGYEQFFGPGTRLTVL.

The chain combines TRBV5-1 with TRBJ1-1; 9 bases are shared with TRBD1. The CDR3 sequence is 14 residues long. Germline loops: CDR1 SGHRS, CDR2 YFSETQ. The ends lost 4 bases at V and 4 bases at J; junction bases unmatched: 5. CDR3 DNA sequence: TGCGCCAGCAGCCACGGGACAGGGATCACTGAAGCTTTCTTT. It specifies CASSHGTGITEAFF.

This rearrangement joins TRBV28 to TRBJ2-7; D is unresolved. CDR1 and CDR2 from the germline V gene are MDHEN and SYDVKM. Between the trimmed V and J ends, which lost 1 base and 7 bases, there was a span of 8 bases. The CDR3 is 12 amino acids. In DNA form, the CDR3 reads TGTGCCAGCAGTTTATTATACCGGGAGCAGTACTTC. Amino acid sequence: CASSLLYREQYF.

The J gene is TRBJ1-2, the V gene TRBV28; 7 nucleotides match TRBD1. Germline values: CDR1 MDHEN, CDR2 SYDVKM. The CDR3 has 14 amino acids. V gave up 6 bases and J gave up 4 bases; unmatched junction bases: 8. The CDR3 loop is CASRPQGTLYGYTF. The CDR3, as DNA: TGTGCCAGCAGACCACAGGGGACCCTCTATGGCTACACCTTC.

This clone has just one count. V gene TRBV7-2 combines with J gene TRBJ2-5; TRBD2 is a possible D gene (5 bases). V lost 3 bases and J lost 1, with 21 bases in between. Germline loops: CDR1 SGHTA, CDR2 FQGNSA. CDR3 length: 18 amino acids. CDR3 region: CASSFGVPRGTTQETQYF. In DNA, the CDR3 is TGTGCCAGCAGCTTCGGGGTCCCACGGGGAACCACCCAAGAGACCCAGTACTTC. Complete variable domain (other parts from reference TRBV7-2 and TRBJ2-5): GAGVSQSPSNKVTEKGKDVELRCDPISGHTALYWYRQSLGQGLEFLIYFQGNSAPDKSGLPSDRFSAERTGGSVSTLTIQRTQQEDSAVYLCASSFGVPRGTTQETQYFGPGTRLLVL.

The chain links TRBV10-1 to TRBJ2-2; 9 bases line up with TRBD2. CDR1 is WNHNN, CDR2 SYGVQD, per germline (reference sequence). This CDR3 contains 17 residues. The J segment lost 1 base and the V segment lost 5 bases, leaving 8 bases of the junction unmatched. This CDR3 reads CASSKASGTKNTGELFF. In DNA form, the CDR3 reads TGCGCCAGCAGTAAGGCTAGCGGGACAAAGAACACCGGGGAGCTGTTTTTT.

The chain links TRBV11-2 to TRBJ2-2; 8 nucleotides align to TRBD1. J lost 6 bases, V lost 1 base, and 4 bases had no gene match. The CDR3 totals 15 residues. The germline gives CDR1 SGHAT, CDR2 FQNNGV. This CDR3 is CASSLVRGRAGELFF. CDR3 nucleotide sequence: TGTGCCAGCAGCTTAGTCAGGGGGCGGGCCGGGGAGCTGTTTTTT.

The genes are TRBV7-3 and TRBJ2-2; D is unresolved. Germline values: CDR1 SGHTA, CDR2 FQGTGA. Trimming removed 4 bases from V and 6 bases from J, with 12 bases in between. CDR3 length: 14 residues. The CDR3 loop is CASSSDRVAGELFF. DNA of the CDR3: TGTGCCAGCAGCTCAGACCGGGTGGCCGGGGAGCTGTTTTTT.

V is TRBV2 and J is TRBJ2-7; TRBD1 matches 11 bases. V lost 7 bases and J lost 3; bases outside the gene matches: 5. CDR3 size: 14 residues. Germline CDR1 and CDR2: SNHLY and FYNNEI. The CDR3 DNA follows: TGTGCCAGCAACGGACAGGGGGCGTTCTACGAGCAGTACTTC. Residues: CASNGQGAFYEQYF. The variable domain in full, with the rest retrieved from reference TRBV2 and TRBJ2-7, is EPEVTQTPSHQVTQMGQEVILRCVPISNHLYFYWYRQILGQKVEFLVSFYNNEISEKSEIFDDQFSVERPDGSNFTLKIRSTKLEDSAMYFCASNGQGAFYEQYFGPGTRLTVT.

The rearrangement uses TRBV30 and TRBJ2-1, with D perhaps TRBD2 (6 bases). This CDR3 region has 11 residues. V lost 3 bases and J lost 10, with 10 bases in between. Germline CDR1 GTSNPN, CDR2 SVGIG (reference sequence). The CDR3 loop reads CAWRLSGEQFF. The CDR3 nucleotides read TGTGCCTGGAGATTGAGCGGGGAGCAGTTCTTC. The whole variable domain, filled in from reference TRBV30 and TRBJ2-1, reads SQTIHQWPATLVQPVGSPLSLECTVEGTSNPNLYWYRQAAGRGLQLLFYSVGIGQISSEVPQNLSASRPQDRQFILSSKKLLLSDSGFYLCAWRLSGEQFFGPGTRLTVL.

V usage is TRBV6-5 and J usage is TRBJ2-3; 7 bases are a match to TRBD1. The CDR3 extends over 15 amino acids. Trimming took 7 bases from V and 5 from J; bases not matched to a gene: 12. The V gene's germline CDR1 is MNHEY and CDR2 SVGAGI. CDR3 nucleotide sequence: TGTGCCAGCATCCTTTGGAGACAGGGAGAAGATACGCAGTATTTT. Amino acid sequence: CASILWRQGEDTQYF.

This clone was found once. Other DNA sequences of this sample code for an identical CDR3. This sequence joins TRBV19 and TRBJ1-5, with 9 bases identical to TRBD1. V was pared by 5 bases and J by 4 bases, with 3 bases of the junction left unmatched. The CDR3 has 14 amino acids. The germline V gene encodes CDR1 LNHDA and CDR2 SQIVND (reference sequence). DNA of the CDR3: TGTGCCAGTAGTGAGACAGGGGGGAATCAGCCCCAGCATTTT. This gives the protein CASSETGGNQPQHF.

The rearrangement uses TRBV5-1 and TRBJ1-2, with 7 nucleotides matching TRBD1. Trimming removed 3 bases from V and 5 bases from J; junction bases left unmatched: 13. Germline-derived CDR1 and CDR2 are SGHRS and YFSETQ. The CDR3 loop spans 16 amino acids. The CDR3, as DNA: TGCGCCAGCAGCTCAGGGTTAACAGGGGCCCTTTATGGCTACACCTTC. This encodes CASSSGLTGALYGYTF.

V usage is TRBV30 and J usage is TRBJ2-7, with D maybe TRBD1 (6 bases). Germline V lookup: CDR1 GTSNPN, CDR2 SVGIG (reference sequence). This CDR3 is built from 13 residues. The V end lost 0 bases, the J end lost 7 bases, and 13 bases lay between the germline ends. In nucleotides, the CDR3 is TGTGCCTGGAGTGTGACAGGCCAGGGTGAGCAGTACGTC. It codes for CAWSVTGQGEQYV.

This chain connects TRBV19 to TRBJ2-7, with TRBD1 matching 8 bases. The V segment lost 8 bases and the J segment 4 bases; nucleotides outside the gene matches: 4. Germline CDR1 LNHDA, CDR2 SQIVND (reference sequence). The CDR3 is 12 amino acids. In DNA form, the CDR3 reads TGTGCCAGTGCTGACAGGGGTTACGAGCAGTACTTC. It yields the protein CASADRGYEQYF.

The sample holds one count of this clone. The chain links TRBV18 to TRBJ1-5; no clear D gene. The CDR3 is made up of 13 amino acids. V shed 6 bases and J shed 0 bases, with 6 bases lying between them. Per the germline V gene, CDR1 is KGHSH and CDR2 is LQKENI. In nucleotides, the CDR3 is TGTGCCAGCTCGACATATAGCAATCAGCCCCAGCATTTT. Translation gives CASSTYSNQPQHF.

The genes are TRBV7-9 and TRBJ1-1; 9 positions match TRBD1. The junction had 1 base not matched to a gene; V was cut back by 3 bases and J by 8 bases. The germline CDR1 and CDR2 sequences are SEHNR and FQNEAQ (reference sequence). The CDR3 is 12 amino acids. CDR3 residues: CASSLGQGEAFF. The CDR3 DNA follows: TGTGCCAGCAGCTTGGGACAGGGAGAAGCTTTCTTT. Filled out from reference TRBV7-9 and TRBJ1-1, the complete variable domain reads DTGVSQNPRHKITKRGQNVTFRCDPISEHNRLYWYRQTLGQGPEFLTYFQNEAQLEKSRLLSDRFSAERPKGSFSTLEIQRTEQGDSAMYLCASSLGQGEAFFGQGTRLTVV.

The V and J genes are TRBV5-5 and TRBJ1-2, with TRBD1 matching over 7 bases. The CDR3 is 14 amino acids. V gave up 3 bases and J gave up 7 bases; unmatched junction bases: 9. The germline gives CDR1 SGHKS, CDR2 YYEKEE (reference sequence). This CDR3 is CASSYSTGQLGYTF. The CDR3 DNA reads TGTGCCAGCAGCTATTCGACGGGACAGCTTGGCTACACCTTC.

The genes are TRBV19 and TRBJ2-7, with a weak D call TRBD1 (6 bases). The CDR3 contains 13 residues. The V gene's germline CDR1 is LNHDA and CDR2 SQIVND (reference sequence). Trimming cost V 3 bases and J 4 bases, with 10 bases left between them. The CDR3 coding sequence is TGTGCCAGTAGTATGGGGGCCCAGTACGAGCAGTACTTC. Its protein product is CASSMGAQYEQYF. Full variable domain (missing parts from reference TRBV19 and TRBJ2-7): DGGITQSPKYLFRKEGQNVTLSCEQNLNHDAMYWYRQDPGQGLRLIYYSQIVNDFQKGDIAEGYSVSREKKESFPLTVTSAQKNPTAFYLCASSMGAQYEQYFGPGTRLTVT.

J is TRBJ2-7 and V is TRBV3-1 (or the pseudogene TRBV3-2); D gene unclear. Trimming removed 3 bases from V and 2 bases from J, with 11 bases in between. The CDR3 spans 14 residues. Germline values: CDR1 LGHDT, CDR2 YNNKEL (reference sequence). The CDR3 here is CASSQAELPYEQYV. The CDR3 nucleotides read TGTGCCAGCAGCCAGGCAGAACTACCCTACGAGCAGTACGTC.

V is TRBV7-9 and J is TRBJ1-6, with unresolved D. This CDR3 comprises 13 residues. Trimming took 3 bases from V and 6 from J, leaving 6 bases between them. Germline CDR1 reads SEHNR; CDR2 reads FQNEAQ (reference sequence). The DNA for the CDR3 is TGTGCCAGCAGCTTTAATCTTAATTCACCCCTCCACTTT. It specifies CASSFNLNSPLHF.